The 29 T cell receptor beta chains reported below all come from one sample, sequenced in a study of persistence of HIV-infected CD4 T cells. These TCRs are of unknown antigen specificity. Overlapping HIV-1 Gag 15-mer peptides at roughly 1 ug per peptide per mL were used. Sorted nonresponding memory CD4+ T cells were CD40L-negative, CD69-negative, CD45RO-high. Sequencing used immunoSEQ version 4 in survey mode. Sequencing was performed with immunoSEQ multiplex PCR; in TCRdb, only in-frame clones are kept and a portion is missing. The table shows about 36,000 clones, with 82% occurring only once. The starting material was cultured CD4+ T cells from PBMCs, obtained from a patient who received antiretroviral therapy. The receptor source for this set is an adult with HIV. The donor label of this sample is uncertain.

CDR3 nucleotides: TGTGCCAGTAGTATAGGACAGGGGGCCGGGGATGGCTACACCTTC. Translating it yields CASSIGQGAGDGYTF. The V and J genes are TRBV19 and TRBJ1-2, with 10 bases lining up with TRBD1. The CDR3 covers 15 residues. V dropped 1 base and J dropped 6; count of bases not matched to a gene: 5. The germline V gene encodes CDR1 LNHDA and CDR2 SQIVND (reference sequence).

The chain recombines TRBV18 with TRBJ1-2; maybe TRBD1 (5 bases). Trimming shortened V by 4 bases and J by 1 base, and 13 bases separated the two germline ends. From germline, CDR1 is KGHSH and CDR2 LQKENI. The CDR3 sequence is 15 residues long. CDR3 region: CASSRDQGGNYGYTF. The CDR3, as DNA: TGTGCCAGCTCACGAGACCAGGGAGGTAACTATGGCTACACCTTC. Drawing the rest from reference TRBV18 and TRBJ1-2, the complete variable domain is NAGVMQNPRHLVRRRGQEARLRCSPMKGHSHVYWYRQLPEEGLKFMVYLQKENIIDESGMPKERFSAEFPKEGPSILRIQQVVRGDSAAYFCASSRDQGGNYGYTFGSGTRLTVV.

The chain couples TRBV18 to TRBJ1-1; D is ambiguous. This CDR3 region has 15 residues. V was shortened by 2 bases and J by 1 base, with 11 bases between the two germline ends. Germline V gene data show CDR1 as KGHSH and CDR2 as LQKENI. The DNA for the CDR3 is TGTGCCAGCTCACCAGGGGTCAGTAAGAACACTGAAGCTTTCTTT. This encodes CASSPGVSKNTEAFF.

This clone was detected once. The chain joins TRBV19 to TRBJ2-7; tentative D call: TRBD2 (6 bases). V was trimmed by 0 bases and J by 5 bases, leaving 11 bases between them. CDR3 length equals 14 residues. Germline CDR1 reads LNHDA; CDR2 reads SQIVND (reference sequence). CDR3 DNA sequence: TGTGCCAGTAGTATAGAGCGGGAAAAAAACGAGCAGTACTTC. The encoded protein is CASSIEREKNEQYF.

This clone was detected once. In nucleotides, the CDR3 is TGCGCCAGCAGCACGTGGGGCAGTGGTCAGGGAGAAAAACTGTTTTTT. The encoded protein is CASSTWGSGQGEKLFF. This chain joins TRBV5-1 and TRBJ1-4; TRBD1 might be the D (5 bases). Trimming removed 4 bases from V and 8 bases from J, with 21 bases in between. The length of the CDR3 is 16 residues. Germline V gives CDR1 SGHRS, CDR2 YFSETQ.

The chain combines TRBV5-1 with TRBJ2-7; weak D call: TRBD2 (5 bases). The CDR3 totals 13 residues. V lost 2 bases to trimming and J lost 5 bases, with 11 bases between them. Germline V lookup: CDR1 SGHRS, CDR2 YFSETQ. The CDR3 loop reads CASSFRTGNEQYV. In DNA form, the CDR3 reads TGCGCCAGCAGCTTCCGGACCGGGAACGAGCAGTACGTC.

The chain carries TRBV6-2 or TRBV6-3 and TRBJ1-2; D perhaps matches TRBD1 (6 bases). CDR1 and CDR2 from the germline V gene are MNHEY and SVGEGT. The CDR3 has 13 residues. V was pared by 0 bases and J by 8 bases, with 10 bases between. DNA of the CDR3: TGTGCCAGCAGTTACTCCGGACAGAGAGGCTACACCTTC. Amino acid sequence: CASSYSGQRGYTF.

The chain uses TRBV10-3 and TRBJ2-3; D not certain. This CDR3 is 15 amino acids long. Germline CDR1 ENHRY, CDR2 SYGVKD. Trimming cost V 5 bases and J 5 bases, with 17 bases left between them. CDR3 in DNA: TGTGCCATCAGTCGAGAACGGCTCGTACTAGATACGCAGTATTTT. Amino acids: CAISRERLVLDTQYF.

CDR3 protein: CASSLRDGTSRREQFF. The CDR3 coding sequence is TGTGCCAGCAGCTTACGAGATGGGACTAGCAGACGTGAGCAGTTCTTC. This chain links TRBV7-2 with TRBJ2-1; 9 bases match TRBD2. The CDR3 spans 16 residues. Germline CDR1 and CDR2: SGHTA and FQGNSA. The V gene end was trimmed by 2 bases and the J gene end by 9 bases; junction bases not matched to a gene: 11.

There are a few counts of this clone. The rearrangement joins TRBV25-1 to TRBJ2-7; D ambiguous. V dropped 0 bases and J dropped 5 bases, with 11 bases sitting between them. Germline assignment: CDR1 MGHDK and CDR2 SYGVNS. CDR3 length equals 14 residues. This CDR3 is CASSEYGYEDEQYF. DNA of the CDR3: TGTGCCAGCAGTGAATACGGGTACGAAGACGAGCAGTACTTC.

This clone was counted once. The CDR3 DNA follows: TGTGCCAGCAGCGTAGCGTGGGAATCACCCCTCCACTTT. Its translation: CASSVAWESPLHF. The V and J genes are TRBV9 and TRBJ1-6; no clear D. V was shortened by 0 bases and J by 10 bases, with 8 bases between the two germline ends. Looked up from germline, CDR1 is SGDLS and CDR2 is YYNGEE. The CDR3 length is 13 residues.

The chain recombines TRBV6-6 with TRBJ1-4, with D possibly being TRBD1 (5 bases). Trimming pared 8 bases from V and 11 bases from J, leaving 24 bases between. Germline CDR1 reads MNHNY; CDR2 reads SVGAGI (reference sequence). This CDR3 is built from 15 residues. The CDR3 loop is CASGQSGTERGKLFF. CDR3 sequence (DNA): TGTGCCAGCGGACAATCTGGGACCGAAAGAGGGAAACTGTTTTTT.

The V call is TRBV5-1, the J call TRBJ1-2; the D is unclear. This CDR3 spans 14 amino acids. Germline V gene sequence: CDR1 SGHRS, CDR2 YFSETQ. V lost 4 bases and J lost 1, with 11 bases in between. CDR3 in amino acids: CASSPPLDNYGYTF. Here the CDR3 DNA reads TGCGCCAGCAGCCCCCCACTCGATAACTATGGCTACACCTTC.

This clone has only one observation. J is TRBJ2-3 and V is TRBV7-3; 10 nucleotides align to TRBD2. After removal of 5 bases from V and 2 bases from J, the junction contained 4 bases not matched to a gene. The germline V gene encodes CDR1 SGHTA and CDR2 FQGTGA. CDR3 length: 15 residues. The CDR3 is CASSVLAGATDTQYF. The DNA for the CDR3 is TGTGCCAGCAGCGTCCTAGCGGGAGCCACAGATACGCAGTATTTT.

The rearrangement links TRBV6-5 to TRBJ1-1, with D uncertain. The CDR3 loop spans 14 amino acids. Trimming pared 6 bases from V and 3 bases from J, leaving 14 bases between. The germline V gene encodes CDR1 MNHEY and CDR2 SVGAGI. The CDR3 nucleotides are TGTGCCAGCAGAGACCGCGCGTCTTACACTGAAGCTTTCTTT. Amino acid sequence: CASRDRASYTEAFF.

The chain is built from TRBV14 and TRBJ2-2; D tentatively fits TRBD1 or TRBD2 (5 bases each). With 1 base removed from V and 0 bases from J, the gap between germline ends came to 9 bases. CDR3 length: 16 amino acids. CDR1 SGHDN and CDR2 FVKESK come from the germline V gene. CDR3 in DNA: TGTGCCAGCAGCCAAGCGGGGCTTGCGAACACCGGGGAGCTGTTTTTT. Its protein is CASSQAGLANTGELFF.

The table lists this clone with a few counts. The chain combines TRBV6-1 with TRBJ1-2; D call uncertain. Looked up from germline, CDR1 is MNHNS and CDR2 is SASEGT. Deletions cut 2 bases from V and 8 bases from J, with 9 bases between. The CDR3 covers 12 residues. The CDR3 region is CASSEMALGYTF. Here the CDR3 DNA reads TGTGCCAGCAGTGAAATGGCCTTGGGCTACACCTTC.

The chain employs TRBV5-5 and TRBJ1-5; the D gene is possibly TRBD1 (5 bases). There are 17 residues in the CDR3. Trimming shortened V by 4 bases and J by 7 bases, and 24 bases separated the two germline ends. Germline lookup yields CDR1 SGHKS and CDR2 YYEKEE (reference sequence). The chain's CDR3 is CASSATVGQGEGQPQHF. CDR3 in DNA: TGTGCCAGCAGCGCCACAGTAGGGCAGGGTGAGGGCCAGCCCCAGCATTTT.

This chain links TRBV6-6 with TRBJ1-6, with no clear D. This CDR3 contains 15 residues. Germline V gene lookup returns CDR1 MNHNY and CDR2 SVGAGI (reference sequence). The V and J ends lost 5 bases and 7 bases respectively, with 15 bases between them. The CDR3 nucleotides are TGTGCCAGCAGTAGGAGTACGGGGTCCAATTCACCCCTCCACTTT. Translation: CASSRSTGSNSPLHF.

The chain couples TRBV5-6 to TRBJ1-1; D is possibly TRBD1 (5 bases). There are 16 residues in the CDR3. With 1 base removed from V and 1 base from J, the gap between germline ends came to 14 bases. Germline V gives CDR1 SGHDT, CDR2 YYEEEE. The CDR3, as DNA: TGTGCCAGCAGCTTGACGAGGACAACCCCGAACACTGAAGCTTTCTTT. It translates to CASSLTRTTPNTEAFF.

The chain is built from TRBV9 and TRBJ2-3; 11 bases line up with TRBD2. The germline gives CDR1 SGDLS, CDR2 YYNGEE. V lost 4 bases to trimming and J lost 0 bases; unmatched junction nucleotides: 4. The CDR3 has 16 residues. This CDR3 reads CASSSSGGTSTDTQYF. As DNA, the CDR3 is TGTGCCAGCAGCTCTAGCGGGGGGACTAGCACAGATACGCAGTATTTT. The full variable domain, completed using reference TRBV9 and TRBJ2-3, is DSGVTQTPKHLITATGQRVTLRCSPRSGDLSVYWYQQSLDQGLQFLIQYYNGEERAKGNILERFSAQQFPDLHSELNLSSLELGDSALYFCASSSSGGTSTDTQYFGPGTRLTVL.

The rearrangement uses TRBV9 and TRBJ2-1; 9 bases are shared with TRBD1. From germline, CDR1 is SGDLS and CDR2 YYNGEE. Germline trimming cut 4 bases from V and 3 bases from J; bases unmatched to any gene: 5. The CDR3 covers 15 residues. CDR3 in DNA: TGTGCCAGCAGCCCAGGGACAGGGCACTACAATGAGCAGTTCTTC. Translated, it gives CASSPGTGHYNEQFF. Together with reference TRBV9 and TRBJ2-1, the CDR3 gives the full variable domain: DSGVTQTPKHLITATGQRVTLRCSPRSGDLSVYWYQQSLDQGLQFLIQYYNGEERAKGNILERFSAQQFPDLHSELNLSSLELGDSALYFCASSPGTGHYNEQFFGPGTRLTVL.

This sequence joins TRBV12-5 and TRBJ2-1; 7 bases are a match to TRBD1. The CDR3 extends over 13 amino acids. The junction had 2 bases not matched to a gene; V was cut back by 7 bases and J by 2 bases. Germline CDR1 is LGHNT and CDR2 is FRNRAP. CDR3 in DNA: TGTGCTAGTGCCGGGACAGCCTACAATGAGCAGTTCTTC. It specifies CASAGTAYNEQFF.

The chain links TRBV30 to TRBJ1-1; D possibly corresponds to TRBD1 (5 bases). Germline-derived CDR1 and CDR2 are GTSNPN and SVGIG (reference sequence). Trimming removed 4 bases at V and 4 bases at J, with 13 bases between. The length of the CDR3 is 13 residues. The CDR3 DNA reads TGTGCCTGGACATCAGGGTGGTCCACTGAAGCTTTCTTT. Amino acid sequence: CAWTSGWSTEAFF.

The chain has TRBV7-6 and TRBJ1-4; perhaps TRBD1 as D (6 bases). Looked up from germline, CDR1 is SGHVS and CDR2 is FNYEAQ. The CDR3 extends over 15 amino acids. V shed 5 bases and J shed 4 bases, with 14 bases lying between them. The CDR3 DNA reads as TGTGCCAGCAGCCCAAGGACAGATTTTAATGAAAAACTGTTTTTT. It translates to CASSPRTDFNEKLFF.

The chain links TRBV7-8 to TRBJ2-1; 10 bases map to TRBD2. V gave up 5 bases and J gave up 9 bases; unmatched junction bases: 10. Germline V gives CDR1 SGHVS, CDR2 FQNEAQ. This CDR3 has 15 residues. The CDR3 is CASSPGGQRGGEQFF. CDR3 coding DNA: TGTGCCAGCAGCCCCGGGGGGCAGCGGGGGGGTGAGCAGTTCTTC.

The J gene is TRBJ1-6, the V gene TRBV6-5; D is uncertain. V lost 3 bases, J lost 5 bases, and 8 bases lay in between. There are 14 residues in the CDR3. CDR1 is MNHEY and CDR2 is SVGAGI in the germline V gene. This chain's CDR3 is CASSYLQNNSPLHF. The CDR3 DNA reads TGTGCCAGCAGTTATCTACAGAATAATTCACCCCTCCACTTT.

The V gene is TRBV14, the J gene TRBJ2-7; 8 bases align to TRBD1. CDR1 is SGHDN and CDR2 is FVKESK in the germline V gene. With 3 bases clipped from V and 2 bases from J, the junction kept 9 bases outside the gene matches. The CDR3 loop spans 16 amino acids. The CDR3 DNA reads as TGTGCCAGCAGCCACCACCGTTGGGACAGGCCCTACGAGCAGTACTTC. Its translation: CASSHHRWDRPYEQYF.

The CDR3 nucleotides read TGTGCCAGCAGCGTACAGGGGGCGAGGACTGAAGCTTTCTTT. Its translation: CASSVQGARTEAFF. The V call is TRBV7-2, the J call TRBJ1-1; 9 nucleotides align to TRBD1. Trimming removed 5 bases from V and 5 bases from J; junction bases left unmatched: 6. The CDR3 spans 14 residues. The germline CDR1 and CDR2 sequences are SGHTA and FQGNSA.